This TCR beta chain stems from a study of shared clonotypes between healthy human individuals. Study-level points and caveats: Tissue TCR repertoires likely differ from these blood-only repertoires.

Generated by immunoSEQ multiplex PCR, the TCRdb table keeps only in-frame clones and is missing some. The sample records hundreds of thousands of clones, roughly 77% being singletons. With regard to this clone: Its specificity is not known.

CDR1 is SQVTM, CDR2 ANQGSEA, per germline. The V and J ends lost 2 bases and 7 bases, in that order; junction bases with no gene match: 5. The CDR3 contains 14 residues. This TCR came from a woman between 35 and 50 years old in good health. Some clones in this sample may be carry-over from other donors' samples. The sample taken for sequencing was PBMCs. V and J are TRBV29-1 and TRBJ1-2; TRBD1 aligns across 12 bases. This chain's CDR3 is CSVEKGTGGIGYTF. The CDR3 region has the DNA TGCAGCGTTGAAAAAGGGACAGGGGGCATTGGCTACACCTTC.